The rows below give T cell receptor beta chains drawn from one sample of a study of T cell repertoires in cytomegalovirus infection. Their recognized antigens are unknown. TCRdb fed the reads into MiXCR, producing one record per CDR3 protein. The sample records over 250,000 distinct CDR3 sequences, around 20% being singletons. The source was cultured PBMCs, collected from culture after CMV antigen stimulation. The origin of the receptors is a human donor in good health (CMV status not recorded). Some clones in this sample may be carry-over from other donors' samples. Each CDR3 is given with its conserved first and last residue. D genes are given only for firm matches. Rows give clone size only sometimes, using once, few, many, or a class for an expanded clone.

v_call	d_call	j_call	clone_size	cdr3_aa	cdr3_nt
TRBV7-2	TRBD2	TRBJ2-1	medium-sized	CASSLSLRGRGGEQFF	TGTGCCAGCAGCTTATCCCTCCGCGGGAGGGGAGGTGAGCAGTTCTTC
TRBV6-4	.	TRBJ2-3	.	CASSDQSTDTQYF	TGTGCCAGCAGTGATCAGAGCACAGATACGCAGTATTTT
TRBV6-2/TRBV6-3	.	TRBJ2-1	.	CASSSRTYNEQFF	TGTGCCAGCAGTAGCCGGACCTACAATGAGCAGTTCTTC
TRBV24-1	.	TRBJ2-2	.	CATSDSTDTGELFF	TGTGCCACCAGTGACTCGACAGACACCGGGGAGCTGTTTTTT
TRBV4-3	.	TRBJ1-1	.	CASSQGGAGNTEAFF	TGCGCCAGCAGCCAAGGGGGAGCAGGGAACACTGAAGCTTTCTTT
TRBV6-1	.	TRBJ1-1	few	CASSGTGKNTEAFF	TGTGCCAGCAGTGGCACAGGGAAGAACACTGAAGCTTTCTTT
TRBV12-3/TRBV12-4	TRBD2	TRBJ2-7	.	CASRPLAGRDEQYF	TGTGCCAGCAGACCACTAGCGGGAAGGGACGAGCAGTACTTC
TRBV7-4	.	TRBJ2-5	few	CASSTGAGTQYF	TGTGCCAGCAGCACCGGCGCCGGGACCCAGTACTTC
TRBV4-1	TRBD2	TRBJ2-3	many	CASSQQFSGMGTDTQYF	TGCGCCAGCAGCCAACAATTTAGCGGGATGGGGACAGATACGCAGTATTTT
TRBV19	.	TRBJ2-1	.	CASSIVGYNEQFF	TGTGCCAGTAGTATAGTAGGCTACAATGAGCAGTTCTTC
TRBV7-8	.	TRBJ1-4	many	CASSLDRADGEKLFF	TGTGCCAGCAGCTTAGACAGGGCTGATGGGGAAAAACTGTTTTTT
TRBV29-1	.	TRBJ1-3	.	CSVETQRQRSGNTIYF	TGCAGCGTTGAAACACAAAGACAGCGCTCTGGAAACACCATATATTTT
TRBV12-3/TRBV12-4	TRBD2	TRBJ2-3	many	CASSARGGSADTQYF	TGTGCCAGCAGTGCCCGCGGGGGGAGTGCCGATACGCAGTATTTT
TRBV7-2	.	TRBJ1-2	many	CASSFSIAGTYGYTF	TGTGCCAGCAGCTTTAGTATCGCAGGGACCTATGGCTACACCTTC
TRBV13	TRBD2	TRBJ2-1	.	CASTGTSGSINEQFF	TGTGCCAGCACCGGGACTAGCGGGAGCATTAATGAGCAGTTCTTC
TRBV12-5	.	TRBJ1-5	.	CASGLPVAQPQHF	TGTGCTAGTGGTTTGCCCGTGGCTCAGCCCCAGCATTTT
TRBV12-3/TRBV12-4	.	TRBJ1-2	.	CASTPASVGYTF	TGTGCCAGCACCCCTGCGTCTGTGGGCTACACCTTC
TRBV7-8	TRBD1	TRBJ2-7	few	CASSFPFGQGVTYEQYF	TGTGCCAGCAGCTTTCCATTCGGACAGGGGGTGACCTACGAGCAGTACTTC
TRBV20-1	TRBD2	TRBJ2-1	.	CSARVLFGGLVDEQFF	TGCAGTGCTAGAGTCCTCTTTGGGGGACTAGTGGATGAGCAGTTCTTC
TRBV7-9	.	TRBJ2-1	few	CASRRDANEQFF	TGTGCCAGCAGACGGGACGCGAATGAGCAGTTCTTC
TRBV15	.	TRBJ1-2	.	CATSRDDIGYTF	TGTGCCACCAGCAGGGACGATATTGGCTACACCTTC
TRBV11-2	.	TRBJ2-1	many	CASGKGGVNNEQFF	TGTGCCAGCGGGAAGGGTGGGGTGAACAATGAGCAGTTCTTC
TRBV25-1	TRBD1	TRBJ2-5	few	CASSDRARETQYF	TGTGCCAGCTCCGACAGGGCCCGAGAGACCCAGTACTTC
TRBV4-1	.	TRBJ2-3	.	CASRRQFSGLSTDTQYF	TGCGCCAGCAGGAGACAATTTAGCGGACTTAGCACAGATACGCAGTATTTT
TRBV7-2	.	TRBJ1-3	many	CASSSTSGNTIYF	TGTGCCAGCAGCTCCACCTCTGGAAACACCATATATTTT
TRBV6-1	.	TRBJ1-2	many	CASSVGQTTSFAYGYTF	TGTGCCAGCAGTGTAGGGCAGACTACCTCTTTTGCCTATGGCTACACCTTC
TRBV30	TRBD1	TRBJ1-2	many	CAWTTGTGLGYTF	TGTGCCTGGACGACCGGGACAGGATTGGGCTACACCTTC
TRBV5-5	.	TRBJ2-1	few	CASSSGVGSYNEQFF	TGTGCCAGCAGCTCAGGGGTGGGGTCCTACAATGAGCAGTTCTTC
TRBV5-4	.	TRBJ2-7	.	CASSPAGEAPYF	TGTGCCAGCAGCCCGGCGGGCGAGGCACCCTACTTC
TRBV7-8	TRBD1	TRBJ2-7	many	CASSTPGTASYEQYF	TGTGCCAGCAGCACCCCCGGGACAGCCTCCTACGAGCAGTACTTC
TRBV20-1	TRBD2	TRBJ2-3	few	CSASRLAGGGDTQYF	TGCAGTGCTTCGCGACTAGCGGGAGGAGGAGATACGCAGTATTTT
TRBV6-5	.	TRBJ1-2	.	CASKEIGNPYGYTF	TGTGCCAGCAAGGAGATAGGGAACCCCTATGGCTACACCTTC
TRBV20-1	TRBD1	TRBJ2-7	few	CSARGTGGTYEQYF	TGCAGTGCTAGAGGGACAGGGGGCACCTACGAGCAGTACTTC
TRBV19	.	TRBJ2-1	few	CASTRRFSSYNEQFF	TGTGCCAGTACTCGGAGGTTTAGCTCCTACAATGAGCAGTTCTTC
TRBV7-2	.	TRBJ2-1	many	CASSLSGPTEQFF	TGTGCCAGCAGCTTATCTGGTCCTACAGAGCAGTTCTTC
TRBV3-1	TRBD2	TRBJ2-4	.	CASSQDGRRQYF	TGTGCCAGCAGCCAAGACGGGAGGCGCCAGTACTTC
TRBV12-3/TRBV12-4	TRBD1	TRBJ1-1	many	CASRGQAYTEAFF	TGTGCCAGCAGGGGACAGGCTTACACTGAAGCTTTCTTT
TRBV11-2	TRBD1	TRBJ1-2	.	CASSLAGTGGAYGYTF	TGTGCCAGCAGCTTAGCGGGGACAGGGGGCGCCTATGGCTACACCTTC
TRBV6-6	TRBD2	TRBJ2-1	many	CASSYSQLAVYNEQFF	TGTGCCAGCAGTTACTCGCAACTAGCGGTCTACAATGAGCAGTTCTTC
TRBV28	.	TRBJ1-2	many	CASSLGNYYGYTF	TGTGCCAGCAGTTTGGGGAATTACTATGGCTACACCTTC
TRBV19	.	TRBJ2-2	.	CASSMGHLNTGELFF	TGTGCCAGTAGTATGGGACACCTGAACACCGGGGAGCTGTTTTTT
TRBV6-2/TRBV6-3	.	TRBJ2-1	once	CASSYTLASEQFF	TGTGCCAGCAGTTACACACTGGCGAGCGAGCAGTTCTTC
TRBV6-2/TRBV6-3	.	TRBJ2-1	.	CASSYSAFNEQFF	TGTGCCAGCAGTTACTCGGCGTTCAATGAGCAGTTCTTC
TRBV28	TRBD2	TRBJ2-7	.	CASSRGGLAMTYEQYF	TGTGCCAGCAGTCGCGGGGGTCTAGCGATGACCTACGAGCAGTACTTC
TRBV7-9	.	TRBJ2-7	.	CASSGSGWTYEQYF	TGTGCCAGCAGCGGTAGCGGTTGGACCTACGAGCAGTACTTC
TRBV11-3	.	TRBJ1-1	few	CASSTALAGGTEAFF	TGTGCCAGCAGCACTGCGCTTGCGGGGGGCACTGAAGCTTTCTTT
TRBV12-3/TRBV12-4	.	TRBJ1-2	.	CASSLAGLPRSGYTF	TGTGCCAGCAGTTTAGCGGGCCTTCCTCGCAGTGGCTACACCTTC
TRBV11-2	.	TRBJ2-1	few	CASSRRNHWGNEQFF	TGTGCCAGCAGCCGGAGGAATCACTGGGGCAATGAGCAGTTCTTC
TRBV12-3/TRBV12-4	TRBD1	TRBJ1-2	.	CASSPGQSQLRGYTF	TGTGCCAGCAGTCCGGGACAGTCACAGTTGAGGGGCTACACCTTC
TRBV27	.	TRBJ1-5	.	CASSPRGRVSNQPQHF	TGTGCCAGCAGCCCCCGGGGGAGGGTTAGCAATCAGCCCCAGCATTTT
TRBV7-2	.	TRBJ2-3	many	CASSLSPSPDTDTQYF	TGTGCCAGCAGCTTATCCCCCTCGCCGGACACAGATACGCAGTATTTT
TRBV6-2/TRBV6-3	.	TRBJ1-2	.	CASSPQPSYGYTF	TGTGCCAGCAGTCCGCAGCCTTCGTATGGCTACACCTTC
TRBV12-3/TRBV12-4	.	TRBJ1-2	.	CASSFAYGYTF	TGTGCCAGCAGTTTCGCGTATGGCTACACCTTC
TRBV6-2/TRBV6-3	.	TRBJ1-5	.	CASSLPRTRNQPQHF	TGTGCCAGCAGTTTGCCGAGGACCCGAAATCAGCCCCAGCATTTT
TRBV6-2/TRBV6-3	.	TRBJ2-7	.	CASTDRDRLPYEQYF	TGTGCCAGTACGGACCGGGACCGACTCCCCTACGAGCAGTACTTC
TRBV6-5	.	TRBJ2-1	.	CASSSSDAQGNEQFF	TGTGCCAGCAGTTCCTCCGACGCGCAGGGCAATGAGCAGTTCTTC
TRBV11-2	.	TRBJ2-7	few	CASSPGPNREQYF	TGTGCCAGCAGTCCCGGGCCAAACCGCGAGCAGTACTTC
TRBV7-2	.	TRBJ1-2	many	CASSLGQTAQRGYTF	TGTGCCAGCAGCTTGGGTCAGACAGCCCAGAGGGGCTACACCTTC
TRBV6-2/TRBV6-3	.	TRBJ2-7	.	CASSYSDSPYEQYF	TGTGCCAGCAGTTACTCGGACAGTCCCTACGAGCAGTACTTC